The clone carrying this T cell receptor (beta chain) was observed once. The antigen is undetermined. This record belongs to a study of shared clonotypes between healthy human individuals. Study-wide results and caveats: Of the naive CD4 clonotypes, around 5% were shared across several donors.

Authors' methods: ImmunoSEQ gave junction-only sequences without quality scores, so filtering differed. TCRdb keeps only in-frame clones here, not all; method: immunoSEQ multiplex PCR. That table is the source of V, J and clone size, and D and trimming were worked out from the DNA. The table lists about 2.1 million clones, 93% of them singletons. As defined, naive CD8 cells were CD45RO-negative and positively selected for CCR7, with terminally differentiated effector memory CD45RA+ cells excluded. Germline values: CDR1 LNHDA, CDR2 SQIVND (reference sequence). Trimming took 6 bases from V and 3 from J, leaving 12 bases between them. The CDR3 covers 14 residues.

This sequence joins TRBV19 and TRBJ2-1; D is unclear. The sample consisted of naive CD8+ T cells from PBMCs. The source of this sequence is a man between 18 and 29 years old in good health. Some clones in this sample may be carry-over from other donors' samples. The CDR3 DNA follows: TGTGCCAGTAGCCCCCGGGCGCACTACAATGAGCAGTTCTTC. Its protein is CASSPRAHYNEQFF. Combining the CDR3 with reference TRBV19 and TRBJ2-1 gives the whole variable domain DGGITQSPKYLFRKEGQNVTLSCEQNLNHDAMYWYRQDPGQGLRLIYYSQIVNDFQKGDIAEGYSVSREKKESFPLTVTSAQKNPTAFYLCASSPRAHYNEQFFGPGTRLTVL.